These 3 T cell receptor beta chains came from one sample sequenced in a study of T cell clonality in common variable immunodeficiency. Profiled with immunoSEQ multiplex PCR; TCRdb holds only in-frame clones, not every one. The sample is made up of some 42,000 clones, none counted only once. The sequenced sample consisted of peripheral blood mononuclear cells. Receptor source: a person aged 18 to 70 in good health.

Many counts were recorded for this clone. The read ends 3 residues early relative to the CDR3; the germline J gene fills the gap. The chain uses TRBV6-1 and TRBJ2-7; possibly TRBD1 for D (6 bases). V shed 2 bases and J shed 6 bases, with 26 bases lying between them. Germline V gene sequence: CDR1 MNHNS, CDR2 SASEGT. There are 18 residues in the CDR3. Here the CDR3 reads CASSEYSLWGRRVGEQYF. The DNA read from the CDR3 is TGTGCCAGCAGTGAATACTCTTTATGGGGGCGCCGTGTTGGCGAG.

As concerns this clone: The CDR3 is cut off 3 residues early in the read; its end comes from the germline J gene. Other nucleotide sequences from this sample produce the same CDR3. The chain combines TRBV18 with TRBJ1-3; 7 bases map to TRBD1. This CDR3 is built from 15 residues. CDR1 KGHSH and CDR2 LQKENI come from the germline V gene. With 5 bases clipped from V and 0 bases from J, the junction kept 4 bases outside the gene matches. The CDR3 DNA, read in part, is TGTGCCAGCTCAGCCCGGGACAGCTCTGGAAACACC. This encodes CASSARDSSGNT. The whole CDR3 is CASSARDSSGNTIYF.

Many counts were recorded for this clone. Read coverage stops 3 residues before the CDR3 terminus; the germline J gene supplies the remainder. V usage is TRBV19 and J usage is TRBJ1-2; D is unresolved. The germline V gene has CDR1 LNHDA and CDR2 SQIVND (reference sequence). The CDR3 has 12 residues. V lost 9 bases to trimming and J lost 6 bases, with 14 bases between them. The sequenced CDR3 bases are TGTGCCAGCGGAAGAGAAAGGGATGGC. Encoded protein: CASGRERDG. The whole CDR3 protein is CASGRERDGYTF.